Listed below are T cell receptor beta chains from one sample, sequenced in a study of a mutant IDH1 vaccine in newly diagnosed glioma. Antigens for these TCRs are unknown. Data came from immunoSEQ multiplex PCR; TCRdb stores just in-frame clones and leaves some out. The table lists 44,000 or so clones, 81% of them singletons, with 4.7% in the top ten. This material consisted of PBMCs, taken from a glioma patient whose treatment included an IDH1 peptide vaccine. The source is a woman aged 40 to 50 with glioma. Some clones in this sample may be carry-over from other donors' samples. The CDR3 runs from the conserved cysteine through the conserved F or W. Fields, in order: D gene, CDR3 length, clone size, V gene, J gene, CDR3 protein, CDR3 DNA. The D gene is left open where the match is weak. Only some rows state a clone size, as once, few, many or a class for expanded clones.

D gene: .; CDR3 length: 15; clone size: .; V gene: TRBV18; J gene: TRBJ2-7; CDR3 protein: CASSPGRQGYYEQYF; CDR3 DNA: TGTGCCAGCTCACCAGGGCGGCAGGGCTACTACGAGCAGTACTTC
D gene: .; CDR3 length: 14; clone size: .; V gene: TRBV9; J gene: TRBJ1-2; CDR3 protein: CASHPVMGYYGYTF; CDR3 DNA: TGTGCCAGCCATCCCGTTATGGGGTACTATGGCTACACCTTC
D gene: .; CDR3 length: 13; clone size: .; V gene: TRBV25-1; J gene: TRBJ1-2; CDR3 protein: CASSGLGGQGYTF; CDR3 DNA: TGTGCCAGCAGTGGCCTGGGGGGGCAAGGCTACACCTTC
D gene: .; CDR3 length: 15; clone size: .; V gene: TRBV14; J gene: TRBJ2-1; CDR3 protein: CASSQVRGTIHEQFF; CDR3 DNA: TGTGCCAGCAGCCAGGTGAGAGGGACCATCCATGAGCAGTTCTTC
D gene: .; CDR3 length: 16; clone size: .; V gene: TRBV4-1; J gene: TRBJ1-5; CDR3 protein: CASSLGGVVSNQPQHF; CDR3 DNA: TGCGCCAGCAGCCTAGGTGGGGTTGTCAGCAATCAGCCCCAGCATTTT
D gene: TRBD1; CDR3 length: 15; clone size: .; V gene: TRBV4-2; J gene: TRBJ2-7; CDR3 protein: CASSQGGTGTYEQYF; CDR3 DNA: TGTGCCAGCAGCCAAGGGGGGACAGGGACCTACGAGCAGTACTTC
D gene: .; CDR3 length: 14; clone size: .; V gene: TRBV7-2; J gene: TRBJ1-4; CDR3 protein: CASSFRGLDEKLFF; CDR3 DNA: TGTGCCAGCAGCTTCCGGGGGTTGGATGAAAAACTGTTTTTT
D gene: .; CDR3 length: 13; clone size: .; V gene: TRBV9; J gene: TRBJ1-3; CDR3 protein: CASSVLMYNTIYF; CDR3 DNA: TGTGCCAGCAGCGTTTTGATGTACAACACCATATATTTT
D gene: TRBD1; CDR3 length: 14; clone size: few; V gene: TRBV6-1; J gene: TRBJ1-2; CDR3 protein: CASSIGQANYGYTF; CDR3 DNA: TGTGCCAGCAGTATAGGACAGGCTAACTATGGCTACACCTTC
D gene: TRBD2; CDR3 length: 15; clone size: .; V gene: TRBV5-1; J gene: TRBJ2-1; CDR3 protein: CASSLSLAGGNEQFF; CDR3 DNA: TGCGCCAGCAGCTTGTCCCTAGCGGGGGGAAATGAGCAGTTCTTC
D gene: .; CDR3 length: 11; clone size: .; V gene: TRBV27; J gene: TRBJ1-2; CDR3 protein: CASTDGYGYTF; CDR3 DNA: TGTGCCAGCACCGACGGCTATGGCTACACCTTC
D gene: .; CDR3 length: 14; clone size: .; V gene: TRBV28; J gene: TRBJ2-7; CDR3 protein: CASRRNRGGYEQYF; CDR3 DNA: TGTGCCAGCAGACGGAACAGGGGAGGCTACGAGCAGTACTTC
D gene: .; CDR3 length: 14; clone size: .; V gene: TRBV4-1; J gene: TRBJ2-7; CDR3 protein: CASSGAGRSYEQYF; CDR3 DNA: TGCGCCAGCAGCGGGGCAGGGCGGTCCTACGAGCAGTACTTC
D gene: .; CDR3 length: 14; clone size: .; V gene: TRBV7-8; J gene: TRBJ2-3; CDR3 protein: CASSLEAGPFTQYF; CDR3 DNA: TGTGCCAGCAGCTTGGAGGCCGGGCCCTTTACGCAGTATTTT
D gene: TRBD2; CDR3 length: 15; clone size: .; V gene: TRBV7-9; J gene: TRBJ2-1; CDR3 protein: CASSTRERGRDEQFF; CDR3 DNA: TGTGCCAGCAGCACAAGGGAGCGGGGCCGGGATGAGCAGTTCTTC
D gene: .; CDR3 length: 15; clone size: .; V gene: TRBV7-2; J gene: TRBJ2-1; CDR3 protein: CASSFEVTRYNEQFF; CDR3 DNA: TGTGCCAGCAGCTTCGAGGTGACCAGATACAATGAGCAGTTCTTC
D gene: .; CDR3 length: 11; clone size: .; V gene: TRBV2; J gene: TRBJ2-5; CDR3 protein: CASSGGETQYF; CDR3 DNA: TGTGCCAGCAGTGGGGGGGAGACCCAGTACTTC
D gene: TRBD1; CDR3 length: 16; clone size: medium-sized; V gene: TRBV27; J gene: TRBJ1-6; CDR3 protein: CASSLFFGTGNSPLHF; CDR3 DNA: TGTGCCAGCAGTTTATTTTTCGGGACAGGGAATTCACCCCTCCACTTT
D gene: TRBD2; CDR3 length: 16; clone size: .; V gene: TRBV4-2; J gene: TRBJ2-1; CDR3 protein: CASSQDGSGSSNEQFF; CDR3 DNA: TGTGCCAGCAGCCAAGACGGTAGCGGGAGCTCCAATGAGCAGTTCTTC
D gene: TRBD1; CDR3 length: 14; clone size: .; V gene: TRBV9; J gene: TRBJ1-5; CDR3 protein: CASSPGTDNQPQHF; CDR3 DNA: TGTGCCAGCAGCCCTGGGACAGACAATCAGCCCCAGCATTTT
D gene: TRBD1; CDR3 length: 14; clone size: .; V gene: TRBV9; J gene: TRBJ2-7; CDR3 protein: CASSAGGAKSGQYF; CDR3 DNA: TGTGCCAGCAGCGCAGGGGGCGCAAAGTCTGGGCAGTACTTC
D gene: .; CDR3 length: 14; clone size: .; V gene: TRBV7-2; J gene: TRBJ2-3; CDR3 protein: CASSPGGSTDTQYF; CDR3 DNA: TGTGCCAGCAGCCCTGGGGGGAGCACAGATACGCAGTATTTT
D gene: TRBD2; CDR3 length: 14; clone size: .; V gene: TRBV13; J gene: TRBJ2-1; CDR3 protein: CASIHGGLVNEQFF; CDR3 DNA: TGTGCCAGCATCCACGGGGGGTTGGTCAATGAGCAGTTCTTC
D gene: .; CDR3 length: 14; clone size: .; V gene: TRBV7-3; J gene: TRBJ1-1; CDR3 protein: CASSFGPMNTEAFF; CDR3 DNA: TGTGCCAGCAGCTTTGGACCCATGAACACTGAAGCTTTCTTT
D gene: .; CDR3 length: 15; clone size: .; V gene: TRBV7-9; J gene: TRBJ2-6; CDR3 protein: CASSSGPSGANVLTF; CDR3 DNA: TGTGCCAGCAGCTCCGGGCCCTCTGGGGCCAACGTCCTGACTTTC
D gene: .; CDR3 length: 15; clone size: .; V gene: TRBV5-5; J gene: TRBJ2-3; CDR3 protein: CASSFGVRPVDTQYF; CDR3 DNA: TGTGCCAGCAGCTTCGGTGTGAGACCGGTGGATACGCAGTATTTT
D gene: .; CDR3 length: 11; clone size: .; V gene: TRBV20-1; J gene: TRBJ2-5; CDR3 protein: CSARDPPTQYF; CDR3 DNA: TGCAGTGCTAGAGATCCCCCGACCCAGTACTTC
D gene: .; CDR3 length: 12; clone size: .; V gene: TRBV5-1; J gene: TRBJ2-1; CDR3 protein: CASSLGDNEQFF; CDR3 DNA: TGCGCCAGCAGCTTGGGTGACAATGAGCAGTTCTTC
D gene: .; CDR3 length: 13; clone size: .; V gene: TRBV7-8; J gene: TRBJ2-7; CDR3 protein: CASTPRWSYEQYF; CDR3 DNA: TGTGCCAGCACCCCGCGGTGGTCCTACGAGCAGTACTTC
D gene: TRBD2; CDR3 length: 14; clone size: .; V gene: TRBV7-9; J gene: TRBJ2-3; CDR3 protein: CASSPSGITDTQYF; CDR3 DNA: TGTGCCAGCAGCCCTAGCGGGATCACAGATACGCAGTATTTT
D gene: .; CDR3 length: 17; clone size: .; V gene: TRBV9; J gene: TRBJ2-2; CDR3 protein: CASSVSVSLQVAGELFF; CDR3 DNA: TGTGCCAGCAGCGTATCTGTCAGTCTACAGGTCGCCGGGGAGCTGTTTTTT